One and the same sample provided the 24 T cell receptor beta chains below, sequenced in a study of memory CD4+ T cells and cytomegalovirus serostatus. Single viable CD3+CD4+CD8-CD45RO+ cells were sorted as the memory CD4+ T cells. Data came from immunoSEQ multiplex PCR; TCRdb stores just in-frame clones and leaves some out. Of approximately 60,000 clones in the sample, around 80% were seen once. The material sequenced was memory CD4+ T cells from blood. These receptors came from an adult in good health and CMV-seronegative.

The CDR3 coding sequence is TGCAGCGTTCAAGGGGACAGGGCTTATACGCAGTATTTT. It is translated as CSVQGDRAYTQYF. This chain connects TRBV29-1 to TRBJ2-3, with 9 bases matching TRBD1. This CDR3 is built from 13 residues. With V trimmed by 5 bases and J by 7 bases, 7 bases remained unmatched. Germline V CDR1 and CDR2: SQVTM, ANQGSEA.

CDR3 protein: CASSLEGVANYGYTF. For the CDR3, the DNA is TGCGCCAGCAGCTTGGAAGGGGTGGCTAACTATGGCTACACCTTC. This chain uses TRBV5-1 with TRBJ1-2, with a weak D call TRBD1 (5 bases). Germline CDR1 and CDR2: SGHRS and YFSETQ. The CDR3 is made up of 15 amino acids. Trimming removed 0 bases from V and 0 bases from J, with 9 bases in between.

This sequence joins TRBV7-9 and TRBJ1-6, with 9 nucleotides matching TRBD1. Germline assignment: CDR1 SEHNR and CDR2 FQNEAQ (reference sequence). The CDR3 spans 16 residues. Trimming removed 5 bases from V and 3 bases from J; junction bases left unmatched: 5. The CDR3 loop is CASSNGQGFYNSPLHF. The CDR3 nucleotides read TGTGCCAGCAGCAATGGACAGGGGTTCTATAATTCACCCCTCCACTTT. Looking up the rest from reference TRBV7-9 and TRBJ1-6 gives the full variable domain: DTGVSQNPRHKITKRGQNVTFRCDPISEHNRLYWYRQTLGQGPEFLTYFQNEAQLEKSRLLSDRFSAERPKGSFSTLEIQRTEQGDSAMYLCASSNGQGFYNSPLHFGNGTRLTVT.

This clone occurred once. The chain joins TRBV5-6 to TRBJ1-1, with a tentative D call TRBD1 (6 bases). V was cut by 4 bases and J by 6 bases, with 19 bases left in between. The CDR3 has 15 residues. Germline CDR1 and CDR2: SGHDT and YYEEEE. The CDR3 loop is CASSPRMRGAAEAFF. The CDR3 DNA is TGTGCCAGCAGCCCTAGGATGCGGGGGGCTGCTGAAGCTTTCTTT.

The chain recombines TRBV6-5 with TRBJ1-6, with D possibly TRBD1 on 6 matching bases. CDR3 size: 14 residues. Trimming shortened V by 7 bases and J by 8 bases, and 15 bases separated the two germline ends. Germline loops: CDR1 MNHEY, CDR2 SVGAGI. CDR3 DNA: TGTGCCAGCAAGGACAGTGGTTGGGATTCACCCCTCCACTTT. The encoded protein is CASKDSGWDSPLHF.

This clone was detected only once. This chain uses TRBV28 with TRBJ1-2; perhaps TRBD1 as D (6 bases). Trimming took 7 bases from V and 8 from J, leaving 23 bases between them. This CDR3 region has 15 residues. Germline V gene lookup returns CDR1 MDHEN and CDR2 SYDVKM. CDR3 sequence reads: CASNPRQATRGGYTF. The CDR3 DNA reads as TGTGCCAGCAATCCCCGACAGGCGACAAGGGGAGGCTACACCTTC.

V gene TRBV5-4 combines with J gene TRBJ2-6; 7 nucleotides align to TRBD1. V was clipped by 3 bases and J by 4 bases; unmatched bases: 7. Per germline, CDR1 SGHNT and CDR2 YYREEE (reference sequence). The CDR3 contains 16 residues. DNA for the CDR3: TGTGCCAGCAGCTCGACACAGGGGTCAGGGGCCAACGTCCTGACTTTC. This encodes CASSSTQGSGANVLTF.

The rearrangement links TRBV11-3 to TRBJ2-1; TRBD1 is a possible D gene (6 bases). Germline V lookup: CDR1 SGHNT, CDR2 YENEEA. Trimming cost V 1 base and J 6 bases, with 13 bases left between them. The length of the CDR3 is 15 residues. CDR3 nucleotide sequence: TGTGCCAGCAGCTTAGCACTATCCAGGGGCAATGAGCAGTTCTTC. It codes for CASSLALSRGNEQFF.

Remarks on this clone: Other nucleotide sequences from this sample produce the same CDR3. The CDR3 DNA reads as TGTGCTAGTGGTTTGGTACGGGGGACTGAAGCTTTCTTT. Translating gives CASGLVRGTEAFF. This chain uses TRBV12-5 with TRBJ1-1, with D possibly matching TRBD1 (5 bases). V lost 0 bases and J lost 5, with 7 bases in between. This CDR3 has 13 residues. Germline V gives CDR1 LGHNT, CDR2 FRNRAP.

The CDR3 DNA reads TGTGCCAGCAGCCAATACGGGGGAGGGGAGACCCAGTACTTC. Translated, it gives CASSQYGGGETQYF. The V and J genes are TRBV14 and TRBJ2-5; 7 nucleotides line up with TRBD2. V lost 2 bases, J lost 5 bases, and 5 bases stayed unmatched. Germline V gene sequence: CDR1 SGHDN, CDR2 FVKESK. The CDR3 is made up of 14 amino acids.

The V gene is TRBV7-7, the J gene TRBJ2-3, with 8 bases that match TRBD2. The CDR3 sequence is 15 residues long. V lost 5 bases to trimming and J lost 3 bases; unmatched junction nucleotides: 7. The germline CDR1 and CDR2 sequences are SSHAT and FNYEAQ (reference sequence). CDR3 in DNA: TGTGCCAGCAGCCCCGGGGTAGCGGGGACAGATACGCAGTATTTT. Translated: CASSPGVAGTDTQYF.

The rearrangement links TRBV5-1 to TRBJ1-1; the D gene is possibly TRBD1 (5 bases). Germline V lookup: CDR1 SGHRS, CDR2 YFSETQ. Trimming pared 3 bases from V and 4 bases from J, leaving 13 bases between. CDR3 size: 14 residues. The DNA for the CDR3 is TGCGCCAGCAGCTCTGTAGGAGGGGCCACTGAAGCTTTCTTT. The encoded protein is CASSSVGGATEAFF.

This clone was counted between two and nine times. The DNA for the CDR3 is TGTGCCAGCAGCCCAGAGGCCCGTGCCCTTGAAGCTTTCTTT. It translates to CASSPEARALEAFF. The rearrangement links TRBV9 to TRBJ1-1; no clear D gene. The CDR3 spans 14 residues. The ends were cut back, 4 bases at V and 7 bases at J, with 17 bases in the middle. CDR1 is SGDLS, CDR2 YYNGEE, per germline.

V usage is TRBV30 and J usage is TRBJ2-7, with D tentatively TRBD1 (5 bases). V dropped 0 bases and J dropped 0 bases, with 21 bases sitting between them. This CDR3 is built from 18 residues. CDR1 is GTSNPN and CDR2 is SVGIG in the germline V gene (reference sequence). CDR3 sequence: CAWSVSVFGRASSYEQYF. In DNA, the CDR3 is TGTGCCTGGAGTGTATCAGTTTTCGGCAGGGCAAGCTCCTACGAGCAGTACTTC.

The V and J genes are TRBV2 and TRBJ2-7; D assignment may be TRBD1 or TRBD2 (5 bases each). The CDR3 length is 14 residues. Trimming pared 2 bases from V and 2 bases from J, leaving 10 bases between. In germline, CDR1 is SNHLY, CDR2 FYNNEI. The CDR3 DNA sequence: TGTGCCAGCAGTGAAAGACGGGGACCCTACGAGCAGTACTTC. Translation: CASSERRGPYEQYF. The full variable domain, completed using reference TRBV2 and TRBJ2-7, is EPEVTQTPSHQVTQMGQEVILRCVPISNHLYFYWYRQILGQKVEFLVSFYNNEISEKSEIFDDQFSVERPDGSNFTLKIRSTKLEDSAMYFCASSERRGPYEQYFGPGTRLTVT.

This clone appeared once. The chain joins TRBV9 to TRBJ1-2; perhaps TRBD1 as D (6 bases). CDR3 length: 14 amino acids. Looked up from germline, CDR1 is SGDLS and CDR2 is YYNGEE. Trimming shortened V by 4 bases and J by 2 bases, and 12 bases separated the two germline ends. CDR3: CASSPQDRNYGYTF. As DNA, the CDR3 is TGTGCCAGCAGCCCCCAGGACAGAAACTATGGCTACACCTTC.

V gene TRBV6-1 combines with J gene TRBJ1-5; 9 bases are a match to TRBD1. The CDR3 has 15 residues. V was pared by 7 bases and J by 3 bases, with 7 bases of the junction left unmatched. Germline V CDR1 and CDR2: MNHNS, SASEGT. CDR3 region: CASTSRTGDNQPQHF. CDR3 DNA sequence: TGTGCCAGCACTTCAAGGACAGGGGACAATCAGCCCCAGCATTTT.

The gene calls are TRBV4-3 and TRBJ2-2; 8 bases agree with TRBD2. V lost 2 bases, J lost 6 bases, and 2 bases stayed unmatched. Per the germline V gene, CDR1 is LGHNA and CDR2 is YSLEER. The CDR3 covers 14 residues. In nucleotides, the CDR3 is TGCGCCAGCAGCCAACGGGAGGGGGCCGGGGAGCTGTTTTTT. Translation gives CASSQREGAGELFF.

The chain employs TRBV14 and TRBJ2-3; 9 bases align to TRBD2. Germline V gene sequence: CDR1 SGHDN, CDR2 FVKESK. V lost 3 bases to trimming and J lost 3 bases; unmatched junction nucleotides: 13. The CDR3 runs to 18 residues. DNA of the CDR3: TGTGCCAGCAGCCACCCCGTGTATGCGGGAGGGCCGACAGATACGCAGTATTTT. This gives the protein CASSHPVYAGGPTDTQYF.

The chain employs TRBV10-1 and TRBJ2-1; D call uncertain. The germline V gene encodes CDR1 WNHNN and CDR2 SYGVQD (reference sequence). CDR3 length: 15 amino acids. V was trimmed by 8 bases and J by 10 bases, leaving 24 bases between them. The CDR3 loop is CASSTRTSPDGEQFF. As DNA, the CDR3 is TGCGCCAGCTCCACGAGGACGAGTCCGGATGGGGAGCAGTTCTTC.

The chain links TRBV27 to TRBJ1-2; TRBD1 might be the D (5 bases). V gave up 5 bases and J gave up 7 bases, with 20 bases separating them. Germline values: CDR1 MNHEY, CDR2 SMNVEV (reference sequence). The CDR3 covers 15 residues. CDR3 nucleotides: TGTGCCAGCAGTCCTTCGGGGGTGAGAGAGGGTGGCTACACCTTC. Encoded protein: CASSPSGVREGGYTF.

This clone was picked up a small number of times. In DNA form, the CDR3 reads TGCAGTGCTCAAAAAAACGTGGAGCAGTTCTTC. Encoded protein: CSAQKNVEQFF. The V and J genes are TRBV20-1 and TRBJ2-1; D is uncertain. V was cut by 5 bases and J by 10 bases, with 12 bases left in between. Per the germline V gene, CDR1 is DFQATT and CDR2 is SNEGSKA (reference sequence). This CDR3 has 11 amino acids.

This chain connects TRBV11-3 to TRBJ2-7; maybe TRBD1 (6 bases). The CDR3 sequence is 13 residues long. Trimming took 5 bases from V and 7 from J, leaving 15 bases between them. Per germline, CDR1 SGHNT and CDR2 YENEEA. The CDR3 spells CASSPSRGDEQYF. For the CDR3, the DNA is TGTGCCAGCAGCCCCAGCAGGGGCGATGAGCAGTACTTC.

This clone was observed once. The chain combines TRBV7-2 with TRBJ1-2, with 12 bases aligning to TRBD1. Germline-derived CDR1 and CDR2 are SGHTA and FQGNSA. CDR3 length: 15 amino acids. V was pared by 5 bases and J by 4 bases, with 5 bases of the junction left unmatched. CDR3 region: CASSPGTGGPYGYTF. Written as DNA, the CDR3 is TGTGCCAGCAGCCCCGGGACAGGGGGCCCCTATGGCTACACCTTC.